A selection of T cell receptor beta chains follows, all from one sample in a study of T cells in narcolepsy. TCRdb's copy holds only in-frame clones and misses some; the assay was immunoSEQ multiplex PCR. Of more than 30,000 clones in the sample, 75% to 85% were seen once. Input material: CD45RA- memory CD4+ T cells from PBMCs. Source of these receptors: a human donor with narcolepsy. The CDR3 runs from the conserved cysteine through the conserved F or W. The D gene is left open where the match is weak. Only part of the rows carry a size: once, few, many, or a class if the clone is expanded.

J gene | D gene | clone size | V gene | CDR3 DNA | CDR3 protein
TRBJ2-7 | - | - | TRBV11-1 | TGTGCCAGCAGAAGAACCGGGACATATTCCGTCTACGAGCAGTGCTTC | CASRRTGTYSVYEQCF
TRBJ1-5 | TRBD1 | - | TRBV27 | TGTGCCAGCAGTCTCCGGGACAGGTATCAGCCCCAGCATTTT | CASSLRDRYQPQHF
TRBJ2-7 | TRBD2 | - | TRBV9 | TGTGCCAGCAGCGAGAGCGGGAGGGCCTACGAGCAGTACTTC | CASSESGRAYEQYF
TRBJ1-1 | - | - | TRBV18 | TGTGCCAGCTCACCACCGAGTCAAACTATGAACACTGAAGCTTTCTTT | CASSPPSQTMNTEAFF
TRBJ1-2 | TRBD1 | once | TRBV19 | TGTGCCAGTAGCCGGGGACAGGGAAATGGCTACACCTTC | CASSRGQGNGYTF
TRBJ2-7 | - | - | TRBV7-2 | TGTGCCAGCAGCTTAGGCGAAGGGGGTCTCTTCGAGCAGTACTTC | CASSLGEGGLFEQYF
TRBJ2-3 | - | - | TRBV18 | TGTGCCAGCTCACCAATACGCAGCACAGATACGCAGTATTTT | CASSPIRSTDTQYF
TRBJ1-4 | - | - | TRBV5-6 | TGTGCCAGCAGCTCCCCCGCGGGGTCGGGTGAAAAACTGTTTTTT | CASSSPAGSGEKLFF
TRBJ2-7 | - | - | TRBV6-5 | TGTGCCAGCAGTTCTCGGAAAATCGGGTCCGAGCAGTACTTC | CASSSRKIGSEQYF
TRBJ1-4 | - | - | TRBV5-6 | TGTGCCAGCAGCATAGGGAGAGCTAATGAAAAACTGTTTTTT | CASSIGRANEKLFF
TRBJ2-1 | TRBD1 | - | TRBV7-6 | TGTGCCAGCAGCCGGACAGGGACCTACAATGAGCAGTTCTTC | CASSRTGTYNEQFF
TRBJ2-7 | - | - | TRBV30 | TGTGCCTGGGGCCGAGACAGAGGTCACGAGCAGTACTTC | CAWGRDRGHEQYF
TRBJ2-1 | - | few | TRBV7-9 | TGTGCCAGCAGCCCCGGAGGCCCTATGGATGAGCAGTTCTTC | CASSPGGPMDEQFF
TRBJ2-3 | - | - | TRBV7-8 | TGTGCCAGCAGCTACGGGACCGAAACAGATACGCAGTATTTT | CASSYGTETDTQYF
TRBJ2-1 | TRBD2 | - | TRBV13 | TGTGCCAGCAGCTTAGGGGGGACTAGCGGTAGAGTGCAGTTCTTC | CASSLGGTSGRVQFF
TRBJ1-5 | - | - | TRBV19 | TGTGCCAGTAGTACCCGCTCCGGGGGCAATCAGCCCCAGCATTTT | CASSTRSGGNQPQHF
TRBJ1-1 | - | - | TRBV19 | TGTGCCAGTAGTAGGGGGACGGCTCCCGCGAACACTGAAGCTTTCTTT | CASSRGTAPANTEAFF
TRBJ1-2 | TRBD1 | - | TRBV19 | TGTGCCAGTAGTAAGGACAGGACGGATGGCTACACCTTC | CASSKDRTDGYTF
TRBJ2-7 | - | - | TRBV11-2 | TGTGCCAGCAGCCCGCTAGCAAGGAGTGCCATCTACGAGCAGTACTTC | CASSPLARSAIYEQYF
TRBJ2-7 | - | once | TRBV30 | TGTGCCTGGAGCCCCCAAATTAGGGGACGGGACGAGCAGTACTTC | CAWSPQIRGRDEQYF
TRBJ1-4 | - | few | TRBV7-3 | TGTGCCAGCAGCTTAATCGTACGGTTTTTT | CASSLIVRFF
TRBJ2-7 | - | - | TRBV11-3 | TGTGCCAGCAGCTTAGTTGCGTCCTCCTACGAGCAGTACTTC | CASSLVASSYEQYF
TRBJ2-3 | TRBD2 | - | TRBV29-1 | TGCAGCGTTAGACTAGCGGGGGGGGATACGCAGTATTTT | CSVRLAGGDTQYF
TRBJ1-1 | TRBD1 | - | TRBV28 | TGTGCCAGCAGTCCCCAGGGGGGGTATGTCACTGAAGCTTTCTTT | CASSPQGGYVTEAFF
TRBJ2-7 | TRBD1 | - | TRBV18 | TGTGCCAGCTCACCGTCGGGACAGGGCTACGAGCAGTACTTC | CASSPSGQGYEQYF
TRBJ2-1 | - | - | TRBV7-2 | TGTGCCAGCAGCTCTCGAACAAACCATGAGCAGTTCTTC | CASSSRTNHEQFF
TRBJ2-7 | - | - | TRBV6-5 | TGTGCCAGCGGCCGACTAGAGTCCTACGAGCAGTACTTC | CASGRLESYEQYF
TRBJ1-1 | TRBD1 | - | TRBV5-1 | TGCGCCAGCAGCAAACAGGGGGTAGGGACTGAAGCTTTCTTT | CASSKQGVGTEAFF
TRBJ2-7 | TRBD1 | - | TRBV29-1 | TGCAGCGTTGCCTGGTGGGACAGGGGGGACGAGCAGTACTTC | CSVAWWDRGDEQYF
TRBJ2-5 | TRBD1 | - | TRBV14 | TGTGCCAGCAGCCCCTGGGACAGGGCACTTGAGACCCAGTACTTC | CASSPWDRALETQYF
TRBJ1-5 | TRBD1 | - | TRBV27 | TGTGCCAGCAGTTTATCGGGGACAGGGAATCAGCCCCAGCATTTT | CASSLSGTGNQPQHF
TRBJ1-2 | TRBD1 | - | TRBV10-3 | TGTGCCATCAGGCCCGGGACAGGGCTCTATGGCTACACCTTC | CAIRPGTGLYGYTF